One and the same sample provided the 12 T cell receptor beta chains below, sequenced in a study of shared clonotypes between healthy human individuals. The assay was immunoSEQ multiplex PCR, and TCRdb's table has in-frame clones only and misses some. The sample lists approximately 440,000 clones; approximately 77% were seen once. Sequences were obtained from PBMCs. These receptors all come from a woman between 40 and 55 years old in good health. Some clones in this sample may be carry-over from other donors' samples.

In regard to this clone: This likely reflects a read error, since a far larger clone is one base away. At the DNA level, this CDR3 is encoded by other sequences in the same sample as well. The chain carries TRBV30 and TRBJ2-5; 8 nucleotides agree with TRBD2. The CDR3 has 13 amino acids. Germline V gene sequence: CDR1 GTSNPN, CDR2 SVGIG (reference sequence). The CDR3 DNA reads TGTGCTTGGCGCCGGACGGGGGGGCAGACCCAGTACTTC. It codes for CAWRRTGGQTQYF.

The CDR3 nucleotides are TGTGCCAGCTCACCATCCGAAGACAATGAGCAGTTCTTC. This codes for CASSPSEDNEQFF. The V and J genes are TRBV18 and TRBJ2-1; D unclear. V lost 2 bases and J 5 bases, leaving 7 bases between the germline ends. Germline V gene lookup returns CDR1 KGHSH and CDR2 LQKENI. This CDR3 is 13 amino acids long.

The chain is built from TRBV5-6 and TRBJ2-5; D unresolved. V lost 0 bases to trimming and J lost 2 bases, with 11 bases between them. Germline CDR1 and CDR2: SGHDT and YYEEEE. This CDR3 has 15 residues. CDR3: CASSLGLTYQETQYF. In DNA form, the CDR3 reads TGTGCCAGCAGCTTGGGCCTAACCTATCAAGAGACCCAGTACTTC.

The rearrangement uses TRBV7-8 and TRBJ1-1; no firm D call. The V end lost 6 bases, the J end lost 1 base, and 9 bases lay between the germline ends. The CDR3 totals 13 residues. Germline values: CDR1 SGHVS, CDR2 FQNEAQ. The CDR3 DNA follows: TGTGCCAGCAGATGGGAGCAGAACACTGAAGCTTTCTTT. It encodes CASRWEQNTEAFF.

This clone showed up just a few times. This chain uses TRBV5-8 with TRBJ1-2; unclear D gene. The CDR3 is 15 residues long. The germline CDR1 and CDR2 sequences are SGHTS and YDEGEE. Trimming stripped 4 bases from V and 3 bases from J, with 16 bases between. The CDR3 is CASSLPGELHYGYTF. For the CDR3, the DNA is TGTGCCAGCAGCCTTCCGGGAGAGCTGCACTATGGCTACACCTTC.

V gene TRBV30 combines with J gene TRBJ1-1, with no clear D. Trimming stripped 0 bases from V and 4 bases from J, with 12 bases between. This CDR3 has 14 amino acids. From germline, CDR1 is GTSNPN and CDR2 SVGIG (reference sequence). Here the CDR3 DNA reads TGTGCCTGGAGTGTGGACTATCGGGGCACTGAAGCTTTCTTT. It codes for CAWSVDYRGTEAFF.

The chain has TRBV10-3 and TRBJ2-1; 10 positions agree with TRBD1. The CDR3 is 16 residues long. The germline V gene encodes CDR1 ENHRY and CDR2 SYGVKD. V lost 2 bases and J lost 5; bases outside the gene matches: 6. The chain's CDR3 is CAISEPGQGNDNEQFF. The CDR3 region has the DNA TGTGCCATCAGTGAGCCGGGACAGGGGAACGACAATGAGCAGTTCTTC.

The CDR3 here is CSGTGGGDTQYF. The CDR3 DNA reads TGCAGCGGCACGGGGGGAGGAGATACGCAGTATTTT. The V and J genes are TRBV29-1 and TRBJ2-3; 7 bases line up with TRBD2. Trimming removed 7 bases from V and 5 bases from J; junction bases left unmatched: 6. CDR1 and CDR2 (germline): SQVTM, ANQGSEA. This CDR3 has 12 residues.

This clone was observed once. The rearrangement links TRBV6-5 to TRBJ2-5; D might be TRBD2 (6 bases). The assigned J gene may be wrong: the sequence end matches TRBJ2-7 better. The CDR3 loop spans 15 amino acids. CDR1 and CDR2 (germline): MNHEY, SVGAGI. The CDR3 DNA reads TGTGCCAGCAGGCGGGACTTAAGTGGAACCTACGAGCAGTACTTC. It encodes CASRRDLSGTYEQYF.

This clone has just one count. CDR3 protein: CASSSSGDYGYTF. For the CDR3, the DNA is TGCGCCAGCAGCTCCTCGGGGGACTATGGCTACACCTTC. J is TRBJ1-2 and V is TRBV5-1; D possibly corresponds to TRBD1 (5 bases). The V and J ends lost 3 bases and 3 bases respectively, with 9 bases between them. Germline V gene lookup returns CDR1 SGHRS and CDR2 YFSETQ. The CDR3 has 13 amino acids.

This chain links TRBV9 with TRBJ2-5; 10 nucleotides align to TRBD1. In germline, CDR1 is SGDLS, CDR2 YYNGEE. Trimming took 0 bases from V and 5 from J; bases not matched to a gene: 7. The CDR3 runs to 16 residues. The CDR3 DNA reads TGTGCCAGCAGCGTAGTGGGACAGGGGATGGGGGAGACCCAGTACTTC. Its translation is CASSVVGQGMGETQYF. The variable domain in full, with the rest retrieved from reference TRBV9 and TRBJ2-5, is DSGVTQTPKHLITATGQRVTLRCSPRSGDLSVYWYQQSLDQGLQFLIQYYNGEERAKGNILERFSAQQFPDLHSELNLSSLELGDSALYFCASSVVGQGMGETQYFGPGTRLLVL.

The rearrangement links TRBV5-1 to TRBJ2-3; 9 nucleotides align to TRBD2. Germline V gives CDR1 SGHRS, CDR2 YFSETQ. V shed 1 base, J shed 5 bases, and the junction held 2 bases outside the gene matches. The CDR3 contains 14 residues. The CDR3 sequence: CASSLQLAGDTQYF. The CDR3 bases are TGCGCCAGCAGCTTGCAACTAGCGGGAGATACGCAGTATTTT.